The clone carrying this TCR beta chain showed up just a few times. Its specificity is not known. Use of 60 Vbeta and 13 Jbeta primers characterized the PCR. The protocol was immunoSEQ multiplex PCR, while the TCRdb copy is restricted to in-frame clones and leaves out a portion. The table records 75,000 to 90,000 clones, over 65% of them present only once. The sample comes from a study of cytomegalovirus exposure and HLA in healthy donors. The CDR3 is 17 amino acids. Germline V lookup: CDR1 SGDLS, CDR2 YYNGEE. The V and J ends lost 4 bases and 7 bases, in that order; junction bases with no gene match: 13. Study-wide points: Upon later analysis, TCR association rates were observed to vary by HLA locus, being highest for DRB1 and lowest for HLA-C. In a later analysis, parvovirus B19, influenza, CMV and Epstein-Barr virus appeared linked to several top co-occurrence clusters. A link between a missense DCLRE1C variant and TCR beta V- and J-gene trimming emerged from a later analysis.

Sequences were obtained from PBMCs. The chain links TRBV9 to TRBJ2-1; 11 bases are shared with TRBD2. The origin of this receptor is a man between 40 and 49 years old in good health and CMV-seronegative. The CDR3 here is CASSITSGTSGVNEQFF. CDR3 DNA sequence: TGTGCCAGCAGCATTACTTCCGGGACTAGCGGAGTTAATGAGCAGTTCTTC.